This T cell receptor beta chain was sequenced for a study of cytomegalovirus exposure and HLA in healthy donors. Points on this clone: Its antigen is not known.

Germline-derived CDR1 and CDR2 are MNHEY and SVGAGI. Trimming removed 0 bases from V and 9 bases from J, with 15 bases in between. This CDR3 has 15 residues. The study's findings and limits: It was taken for granted in presence/absence analyses that sequencing depth across donors was roughly uniform.

Primers included in the PCR were 60 Vbeta and 13 Jbeta primers. The table came from immunoSEQ multiplex PCR; TCRdb's copy has only in-frame clones and leaves some out. The profile shows about 160,000 clones, 65% to 70% of them singletons. Sequencing was performed on PBMCs. The chain employs TRBV6-5 and TRBJ1-5; D is uncertain. The origin of this receptor is a woman younger than 35 in good health and CMV-seropositive. CDR3 in amino acids: CASSYSREGAGPQHF. In nucleotides, the CDR3 is TGTGCCAGCAGTTACTCGCGGGAGGGTGCGGGGCCCCAGCATTTT.